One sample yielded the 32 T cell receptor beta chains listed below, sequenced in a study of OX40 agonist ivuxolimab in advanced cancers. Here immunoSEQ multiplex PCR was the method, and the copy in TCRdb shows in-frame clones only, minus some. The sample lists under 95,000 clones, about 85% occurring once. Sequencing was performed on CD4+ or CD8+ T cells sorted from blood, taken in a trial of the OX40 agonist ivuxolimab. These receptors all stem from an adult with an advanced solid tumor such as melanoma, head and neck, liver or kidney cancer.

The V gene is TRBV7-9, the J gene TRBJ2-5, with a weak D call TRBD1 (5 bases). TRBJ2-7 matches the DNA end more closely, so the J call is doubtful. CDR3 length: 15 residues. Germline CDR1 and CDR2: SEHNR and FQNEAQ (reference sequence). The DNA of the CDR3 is TGTGCCAGCAGCTTATCCCAGGGTAGCTCCTACGAGCAGTACTTC. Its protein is CASSLSQGSSYEQYF.

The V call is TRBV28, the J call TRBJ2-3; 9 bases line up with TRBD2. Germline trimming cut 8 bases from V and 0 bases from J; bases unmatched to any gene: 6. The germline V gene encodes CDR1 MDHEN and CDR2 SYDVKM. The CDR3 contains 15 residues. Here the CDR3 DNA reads TGTGCCAGCGGACGCGGGGGGGCGAGCACAGATACGCAGTATTTT. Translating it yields CASGRGGASTDTQYF.

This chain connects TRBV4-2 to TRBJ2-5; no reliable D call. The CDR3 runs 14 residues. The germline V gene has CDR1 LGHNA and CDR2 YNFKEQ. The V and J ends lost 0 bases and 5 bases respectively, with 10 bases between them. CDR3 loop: CASSQDRRHETQYF. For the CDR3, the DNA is TGTGCCAGCAGCCAAGATCGCCGTCACGAGACCCAGTACTTC.

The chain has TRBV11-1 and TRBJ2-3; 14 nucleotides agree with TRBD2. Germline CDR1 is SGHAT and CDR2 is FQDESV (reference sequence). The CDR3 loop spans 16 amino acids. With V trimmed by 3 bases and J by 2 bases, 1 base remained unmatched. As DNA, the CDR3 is TGTGCCAGCAGCTTGGGACTAGCGGGGGACACAGATACGCAGTATTTT. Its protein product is CASSLGLAGDTDTQYF.

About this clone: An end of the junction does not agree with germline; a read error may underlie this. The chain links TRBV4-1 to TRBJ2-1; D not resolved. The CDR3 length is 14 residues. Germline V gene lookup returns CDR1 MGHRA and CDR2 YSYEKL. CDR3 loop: CASSQDPIHPLRIF. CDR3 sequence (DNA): TGCGCCAGCAGCCAAGACCCCATCCACCCCCTTAGGATCTTC.

The CDR3 DNA reads TGTGCCAGCACCCGAGGAGAGGGGCAAAACACTGAAGCTTTCTTT. It yields the protein CASTRGEGQNTEAFF. V is TRBV6-5 and J is TRBJ1-1; maybe TRBD1 (5 bases). With 7 bases removed from V and 2 bases from J, the gap between germline ends came to 17 bases. The CDR3 spans 15 residues. The germline gives CDR1 MNHEY, CDR2 SVGAGI.

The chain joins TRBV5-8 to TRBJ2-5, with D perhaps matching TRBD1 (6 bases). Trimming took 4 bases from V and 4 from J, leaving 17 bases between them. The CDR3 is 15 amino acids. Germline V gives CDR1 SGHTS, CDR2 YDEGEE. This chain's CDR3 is CASSLSGVQRETQYF. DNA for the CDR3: TGTGCCAGCAGCCTATCAGGGGTTCAACGAGAGACCCAGTACTTC.

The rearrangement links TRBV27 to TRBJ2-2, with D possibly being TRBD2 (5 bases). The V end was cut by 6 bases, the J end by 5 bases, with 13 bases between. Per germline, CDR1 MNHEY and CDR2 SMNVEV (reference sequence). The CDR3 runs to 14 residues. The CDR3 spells CASRREGLTGELFF. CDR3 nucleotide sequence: TGTGCCAGCAGAAGAGAGGGTTTAACCGGGGAGCTGTTTTTT.

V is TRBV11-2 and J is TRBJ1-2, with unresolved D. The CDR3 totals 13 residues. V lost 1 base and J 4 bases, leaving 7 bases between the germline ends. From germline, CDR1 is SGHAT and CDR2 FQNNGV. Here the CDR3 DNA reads TGTGCCAGCAGCTTAGGACCGACCTATGGCTACACCTTC. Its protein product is CASSLGPTYGYTF.

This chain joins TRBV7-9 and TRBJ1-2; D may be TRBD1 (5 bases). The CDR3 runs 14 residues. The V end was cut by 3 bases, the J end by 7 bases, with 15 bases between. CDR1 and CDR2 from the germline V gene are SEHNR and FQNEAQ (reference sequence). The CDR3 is CASSFSNRPPGYTF. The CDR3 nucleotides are TGTGCCAGCAGCTTTTCTAACAGGCCCCCTGGCTACACCTTC.

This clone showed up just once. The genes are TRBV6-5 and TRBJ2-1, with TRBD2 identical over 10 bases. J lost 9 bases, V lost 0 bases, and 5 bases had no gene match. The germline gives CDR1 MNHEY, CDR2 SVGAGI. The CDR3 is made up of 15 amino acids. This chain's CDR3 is CASSYSRLAGGEQFF. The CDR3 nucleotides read TGTGCCAGCAGTTACTCGAGACTAGCGGGCGGTGAGCAGTTCTTC.

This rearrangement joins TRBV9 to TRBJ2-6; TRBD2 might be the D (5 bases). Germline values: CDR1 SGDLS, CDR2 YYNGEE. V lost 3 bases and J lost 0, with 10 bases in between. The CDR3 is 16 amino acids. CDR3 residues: CASSASEDSGANVLTF. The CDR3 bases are TGTGCCAGCAGCGCGTCGGAGGACTCTGGGGCCAACGTCCTGACTTTC.

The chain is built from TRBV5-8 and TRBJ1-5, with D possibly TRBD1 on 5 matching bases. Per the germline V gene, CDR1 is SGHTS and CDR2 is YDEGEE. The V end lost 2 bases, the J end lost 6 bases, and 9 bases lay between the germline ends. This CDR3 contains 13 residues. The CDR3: CASSFRGGQPQHF. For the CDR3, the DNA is TGTGCCAGCAGCTTTAGGGGAGGTCAGCCCCAGCATTTT.

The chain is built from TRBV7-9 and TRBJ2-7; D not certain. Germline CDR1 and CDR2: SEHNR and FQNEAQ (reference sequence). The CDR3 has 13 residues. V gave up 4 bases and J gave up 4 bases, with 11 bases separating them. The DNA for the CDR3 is TGTGCCAGCAGCTATGGATACCTGTACGAGCAGTACTTC. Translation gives CASSYGYLYEQYF. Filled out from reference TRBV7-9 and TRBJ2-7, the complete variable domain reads DTGVSQNPRHKITKRGQNVTFRCDPISEHNRLYWYRQTLGQGPEFLTYFQNEAQLEKSRLLSDRFSAERPKGSFSTLEIQRTEQGDSAMYLCASSYGYLYEQYFGPGTRLTVT.

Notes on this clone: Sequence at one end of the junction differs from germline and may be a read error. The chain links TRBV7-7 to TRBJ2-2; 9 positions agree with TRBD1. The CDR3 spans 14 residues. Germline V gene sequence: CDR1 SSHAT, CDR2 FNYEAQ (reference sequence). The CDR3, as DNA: TGTGCTAGCAGACGGACAGGGGAAACCGGGGAGCTGTTTTTT. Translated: CASRRTGETGELFF.

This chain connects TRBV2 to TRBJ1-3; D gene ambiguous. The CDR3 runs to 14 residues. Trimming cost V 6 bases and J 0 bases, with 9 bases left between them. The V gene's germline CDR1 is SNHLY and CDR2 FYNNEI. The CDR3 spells CASSQESSGNTIYF. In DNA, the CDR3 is TGTGCCAGCAGCCAAGAAAGCTCTGGAAACACCATATATTTT.

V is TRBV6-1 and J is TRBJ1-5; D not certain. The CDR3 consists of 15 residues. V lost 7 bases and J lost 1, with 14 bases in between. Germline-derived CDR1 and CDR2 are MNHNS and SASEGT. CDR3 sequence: CASIREGGSNQPQHF. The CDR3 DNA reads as TGTGCCAGCATTAGAGAGGGTGGAAGCAATCAGCCCCAGCATTTT.

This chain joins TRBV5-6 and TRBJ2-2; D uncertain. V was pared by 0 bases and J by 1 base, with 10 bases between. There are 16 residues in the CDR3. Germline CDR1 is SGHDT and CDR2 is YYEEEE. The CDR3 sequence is CASSLVTTRNTGELFF. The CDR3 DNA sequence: TGTGCCAGCAGCTTGGTAACTACACGGAACACCGGGGAGCTGTTTTTT.

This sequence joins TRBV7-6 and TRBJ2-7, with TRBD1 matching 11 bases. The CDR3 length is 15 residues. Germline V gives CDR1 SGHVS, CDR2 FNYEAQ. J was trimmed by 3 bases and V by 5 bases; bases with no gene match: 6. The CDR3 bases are TGTGCCAGCAGCCCTTCCGGGACAGGGGGCTACGAGCAGTACTTC. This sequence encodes CASSPSGTGGYEQYF. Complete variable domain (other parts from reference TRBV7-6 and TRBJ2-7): GAGVSQSPRYKVTKRGQDVALRCDPISGHVSLYWYRQALGQGPEFLTYFNYEAQQDKSGLPNDRFSAERPEGSISTLTIQRTEQRDSAMYRCASSPSGTGGYEQYFGPGTRLTVT.

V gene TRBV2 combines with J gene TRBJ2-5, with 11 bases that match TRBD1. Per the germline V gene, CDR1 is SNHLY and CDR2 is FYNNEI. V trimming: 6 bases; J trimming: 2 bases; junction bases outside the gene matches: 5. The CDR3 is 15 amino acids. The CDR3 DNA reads TGTGCCAGCAGCCGAGGGACAGGGGGACAAGAGACCCAGTACTTC. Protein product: CASSRGTGGQETQYF.

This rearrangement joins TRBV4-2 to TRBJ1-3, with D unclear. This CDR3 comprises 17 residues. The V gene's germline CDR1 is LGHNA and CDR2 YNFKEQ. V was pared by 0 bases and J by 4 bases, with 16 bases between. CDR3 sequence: CASSQERVQISGNTIYF. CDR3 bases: TGTGCCAGCAGCCAAGAACGGGTGCAGATATCGGGAAACACCATATATTTT.

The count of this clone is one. CDR3 region: CASTLTPLGDGYTF. The CDR3 coding sequence is TGTGCCAGCACCTTAACCCCGTTAGGGGATGGCTACACCTTC. This chain uses TRBV6-5 with TRBJ1-2, with D possibly being TRBD1 (5 bases). This CDR3 spans 14 amino acids. With 7 bases removed from V and 6 bases from J, the gap between germline ends came to 18 bases. Germline V gives CDR1 MNHEY, CDR2 SVGAGI.

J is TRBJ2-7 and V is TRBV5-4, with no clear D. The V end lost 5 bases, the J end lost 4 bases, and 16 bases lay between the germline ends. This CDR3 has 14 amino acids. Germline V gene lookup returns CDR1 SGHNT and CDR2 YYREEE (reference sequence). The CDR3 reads CASRAWSNFYEQYF. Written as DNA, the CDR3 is TGTGCCAGCAGAGCGTGGTCTAACTTTTACGAGCAGTACTTC.

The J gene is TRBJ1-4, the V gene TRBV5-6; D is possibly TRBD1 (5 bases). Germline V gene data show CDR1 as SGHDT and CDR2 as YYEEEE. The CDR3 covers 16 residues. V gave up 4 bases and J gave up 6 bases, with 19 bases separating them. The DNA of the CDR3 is TGTGCCAGCAGCCCCGGGAAGGGGACGGGGGATGAAAAACTGTTTTTT. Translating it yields CASSPGKGTGDEKLFF. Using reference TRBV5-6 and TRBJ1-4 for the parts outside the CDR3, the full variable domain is DAGVTQSPTHLIKTRGQQVTLRCSPKSGHDTVSWYQQALGQGPQFIFQYYEEEERQRGNFPDRFSGHQFPNYSSELNVNALLLGDSALYLCASSPGKGTGDEKLFFGSGTQLSVL.

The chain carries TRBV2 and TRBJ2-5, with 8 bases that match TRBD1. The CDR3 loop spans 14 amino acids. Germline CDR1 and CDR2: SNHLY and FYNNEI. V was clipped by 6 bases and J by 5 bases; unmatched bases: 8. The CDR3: CASSPQGGRETQYF. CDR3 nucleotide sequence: TGTGCCAGCAGCCCACAGGGGGGACGGGAGACCCAGTACTTC.

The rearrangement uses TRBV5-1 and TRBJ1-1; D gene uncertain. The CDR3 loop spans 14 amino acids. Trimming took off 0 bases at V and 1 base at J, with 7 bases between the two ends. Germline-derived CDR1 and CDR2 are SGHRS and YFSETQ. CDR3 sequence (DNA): TGCGCCAGCAGCTTGGGGTTTGGGAACACTGAAGCTTTCTTT. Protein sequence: CASSLGFGNTEAFF.

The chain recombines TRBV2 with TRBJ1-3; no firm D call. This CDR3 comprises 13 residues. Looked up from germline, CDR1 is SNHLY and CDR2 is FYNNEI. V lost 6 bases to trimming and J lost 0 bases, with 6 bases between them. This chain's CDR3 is CASREDSGNTIYF. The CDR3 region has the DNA TGTGCCAGCAGGGAGGACTCTGGAAACACCATATATTTT.

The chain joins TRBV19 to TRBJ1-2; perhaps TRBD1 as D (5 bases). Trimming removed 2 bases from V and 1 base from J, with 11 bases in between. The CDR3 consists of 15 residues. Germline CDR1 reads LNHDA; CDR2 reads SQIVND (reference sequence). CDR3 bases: TGTGCCAGTAGTATAACCGGGACTCTTAACTATGGCTACACCTTC. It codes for CASSITGTLNYGYTF.

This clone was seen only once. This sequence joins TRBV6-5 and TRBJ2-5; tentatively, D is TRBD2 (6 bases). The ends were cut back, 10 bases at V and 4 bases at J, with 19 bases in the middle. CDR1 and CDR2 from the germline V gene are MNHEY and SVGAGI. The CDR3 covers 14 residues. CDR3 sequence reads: CATLRRAGGETQYF. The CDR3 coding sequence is TGTGCCACCCTACGGAGGGCGGGCGGAGAGACCCAGTACTTC.

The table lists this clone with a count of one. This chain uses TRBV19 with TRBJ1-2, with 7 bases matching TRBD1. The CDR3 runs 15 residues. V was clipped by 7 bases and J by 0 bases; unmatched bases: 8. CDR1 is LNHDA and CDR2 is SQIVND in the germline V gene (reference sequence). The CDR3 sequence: CASTLAGTANYGYTF. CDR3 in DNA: TGTGCCAGTACCCTGGCGGGGACAGCTAACTATGGCTACACCTTC. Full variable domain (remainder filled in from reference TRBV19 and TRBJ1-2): DGGITQSPKYLFRKEGQNVTLSCEQNLNHDAMYWYRQDPGQGLRLIYYSQIVNDFQKGDIAEGYSVSREKKESFPLTVTSAQKNPTAFYLCASTLAGTANYGYTFGSGTRLTVV.

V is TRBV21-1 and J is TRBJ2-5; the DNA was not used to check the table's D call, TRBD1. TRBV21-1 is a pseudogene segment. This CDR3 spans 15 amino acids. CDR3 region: CASSHRTGGAKTQYF. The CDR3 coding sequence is TGTGCCAGCAGCCACCGGACAGGGGGCGCGAAGACCCAGTACTTC.

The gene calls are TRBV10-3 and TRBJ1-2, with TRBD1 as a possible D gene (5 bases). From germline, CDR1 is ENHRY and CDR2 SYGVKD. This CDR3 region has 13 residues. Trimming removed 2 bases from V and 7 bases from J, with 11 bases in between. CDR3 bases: TGTGCCATCAGTGAGGGAGGGGTTGCTGGCTACACCTTC. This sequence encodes CAISEGGVAGYTF.